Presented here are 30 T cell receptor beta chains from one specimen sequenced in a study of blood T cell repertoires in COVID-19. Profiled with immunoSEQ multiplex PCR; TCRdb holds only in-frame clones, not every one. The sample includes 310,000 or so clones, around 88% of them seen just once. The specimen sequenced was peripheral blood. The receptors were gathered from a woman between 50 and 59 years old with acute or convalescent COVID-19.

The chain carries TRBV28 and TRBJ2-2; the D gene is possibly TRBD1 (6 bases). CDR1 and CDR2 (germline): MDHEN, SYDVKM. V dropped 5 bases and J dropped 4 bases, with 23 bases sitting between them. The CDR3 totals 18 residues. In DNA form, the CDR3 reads TGTGCCAGCAGTCCCCTCCCGTCCACAGGGCCACTCACCGGGGAGCTGTTTTTT. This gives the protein CASSPLPSTGPLTGELFF.

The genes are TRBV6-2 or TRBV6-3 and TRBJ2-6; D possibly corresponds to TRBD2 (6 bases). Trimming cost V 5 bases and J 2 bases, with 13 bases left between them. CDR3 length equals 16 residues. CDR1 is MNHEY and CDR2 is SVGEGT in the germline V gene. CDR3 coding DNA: TGTGCCAGCAGTCCCACCGGGAGAACTGGGGCCAACGTCCTGACTTTC. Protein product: CASSPTGRTGANVLTF.

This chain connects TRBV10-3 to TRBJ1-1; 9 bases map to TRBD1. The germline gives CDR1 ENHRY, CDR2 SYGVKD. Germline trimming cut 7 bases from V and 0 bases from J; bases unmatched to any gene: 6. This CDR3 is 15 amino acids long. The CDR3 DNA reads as TGTGCCATCACTCGGGACAGGGATATGAACACTGAAGCTTTCTTT. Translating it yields CAITRDRDMNTEAFF.

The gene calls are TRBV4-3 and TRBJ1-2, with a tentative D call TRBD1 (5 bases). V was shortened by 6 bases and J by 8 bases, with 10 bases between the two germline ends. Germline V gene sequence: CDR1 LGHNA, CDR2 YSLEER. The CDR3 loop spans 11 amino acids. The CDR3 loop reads CASSSAGGYTF. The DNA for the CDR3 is TGCGCCAGCAGTTCCGCAGGGGGCTACACCTTC.

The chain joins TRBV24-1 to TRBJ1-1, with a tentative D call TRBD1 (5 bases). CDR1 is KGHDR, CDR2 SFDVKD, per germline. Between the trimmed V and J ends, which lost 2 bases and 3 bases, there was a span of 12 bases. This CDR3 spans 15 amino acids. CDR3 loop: CATSDSRGGYTEAFF. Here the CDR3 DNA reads TGTGCCACCAGTGATTCAAGGGGCGGTTACACTGAAGCTTTCTTT.

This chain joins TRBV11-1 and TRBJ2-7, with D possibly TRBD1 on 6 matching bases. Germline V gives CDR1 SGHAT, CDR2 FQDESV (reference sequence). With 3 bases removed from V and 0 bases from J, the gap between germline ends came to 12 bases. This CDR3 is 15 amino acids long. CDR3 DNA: TGTGCCAGCAGCTTTAGGGCACAGGGCTCCTACGAGCAGTACTTC. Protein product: CASSFRAQGSYEQYF.

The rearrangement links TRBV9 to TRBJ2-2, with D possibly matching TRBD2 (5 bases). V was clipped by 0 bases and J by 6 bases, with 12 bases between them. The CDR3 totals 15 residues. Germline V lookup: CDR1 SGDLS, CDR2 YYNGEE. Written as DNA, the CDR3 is TGTGCCAGCAGCGTAGGCGGGTTACTCCCCGGGGAGCTGTTTTTT. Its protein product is CASSVGGLLPGELFF.

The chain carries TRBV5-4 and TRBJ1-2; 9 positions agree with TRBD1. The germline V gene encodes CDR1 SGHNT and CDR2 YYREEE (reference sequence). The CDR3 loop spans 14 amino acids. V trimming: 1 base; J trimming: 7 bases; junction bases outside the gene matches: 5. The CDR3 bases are TGTGCCAGCAGCTTGACAGGGGGCGCGAGTGGCTACACCTTC. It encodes CASSLTGGASGYTF.

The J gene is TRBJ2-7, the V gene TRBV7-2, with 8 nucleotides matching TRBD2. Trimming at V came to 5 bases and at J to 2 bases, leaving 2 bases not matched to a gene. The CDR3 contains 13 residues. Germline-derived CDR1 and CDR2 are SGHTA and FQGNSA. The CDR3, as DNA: TGTGCCAGCAGCGAGGGACTAGCCTACGAGCAGTACTTC. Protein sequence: CASSEGLAYEQYF.

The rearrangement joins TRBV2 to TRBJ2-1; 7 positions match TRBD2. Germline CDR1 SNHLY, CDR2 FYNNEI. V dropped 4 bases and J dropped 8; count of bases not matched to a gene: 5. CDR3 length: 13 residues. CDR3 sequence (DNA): TGTGCCAGCAGTGCCTGGGGGGGTGATGAGCAGTTCTTC. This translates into CASSAWGGDEQFF.

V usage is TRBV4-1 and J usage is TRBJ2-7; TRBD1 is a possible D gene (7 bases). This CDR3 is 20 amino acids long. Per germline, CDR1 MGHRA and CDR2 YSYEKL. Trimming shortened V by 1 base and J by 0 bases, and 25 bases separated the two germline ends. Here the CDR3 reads CASSQVAGTAGLSSSYEQYF. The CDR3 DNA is TGCGCCAGCAGCCAAGTAGCAGGGACAGCAGGACTATCTAGCTCCTACGAGCAGTACTTC.

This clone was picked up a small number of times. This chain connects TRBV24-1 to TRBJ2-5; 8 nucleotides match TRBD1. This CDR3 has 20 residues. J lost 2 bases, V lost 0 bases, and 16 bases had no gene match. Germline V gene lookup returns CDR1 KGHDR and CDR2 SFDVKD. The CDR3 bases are TGTGCCACCAGTGATTTGCCGCGCCACTCCCACAGGGGGAGTCAAGAGACCCAGTACTTC. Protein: CATSDLPRHSHRGSQETQYF.

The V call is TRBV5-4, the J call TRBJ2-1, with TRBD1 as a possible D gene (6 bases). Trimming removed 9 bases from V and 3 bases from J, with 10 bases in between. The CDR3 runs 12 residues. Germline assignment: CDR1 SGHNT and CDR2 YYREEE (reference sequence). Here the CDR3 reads CATRTDYNEQFF. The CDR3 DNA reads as TGTGCCACCCGGACAGACTACAATGAGCAGTTCTTC. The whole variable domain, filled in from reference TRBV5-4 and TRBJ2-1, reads ETGVTQSPTHLIKTRGQQVTLRCSSQSGHNTVSWYQQALGQGPQFIFQYYREEENGRGNFPPRFSGLQFPNYSSELNVNALELDDSALYLCATRTDYNEQFFGPGTRLTVL.

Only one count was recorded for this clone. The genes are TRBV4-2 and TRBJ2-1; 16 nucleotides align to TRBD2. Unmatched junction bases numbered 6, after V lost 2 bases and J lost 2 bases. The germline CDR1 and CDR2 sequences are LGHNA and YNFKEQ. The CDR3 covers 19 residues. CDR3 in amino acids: CASSQPGLAGGRAYNEQFF. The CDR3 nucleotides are TGTGCCAGCAGCCAACCGGGACTAGCGGGAGGGCGGGCCTACAATGAGCAGTTCTTC.

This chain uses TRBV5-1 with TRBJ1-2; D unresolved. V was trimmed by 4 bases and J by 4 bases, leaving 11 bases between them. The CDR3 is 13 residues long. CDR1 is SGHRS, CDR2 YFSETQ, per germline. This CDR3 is CASSPREAYGYTF. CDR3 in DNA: TGCGCCAGCAGCCCCCGGGAAGCCTATGGCTACACCTTC.

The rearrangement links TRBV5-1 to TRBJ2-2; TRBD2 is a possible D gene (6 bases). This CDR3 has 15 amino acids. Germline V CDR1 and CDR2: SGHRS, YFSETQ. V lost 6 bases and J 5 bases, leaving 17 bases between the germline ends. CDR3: CASTIGTAGTGELFF. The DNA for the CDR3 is TGCGCCAGCACCATCGGGACCGCGGGGACCGGGGAGCTGTTTTTT.

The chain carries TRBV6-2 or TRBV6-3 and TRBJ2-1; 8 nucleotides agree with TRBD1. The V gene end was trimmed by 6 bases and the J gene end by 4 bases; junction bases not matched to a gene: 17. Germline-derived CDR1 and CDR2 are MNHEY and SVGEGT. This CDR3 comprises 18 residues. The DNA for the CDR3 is TGTGCCAGCAGCCAACACAGACCCGGGCAGGGGGCTTACAATGAGCAGTTCTTC. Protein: CASSQHRPGQGAYNEQFF.

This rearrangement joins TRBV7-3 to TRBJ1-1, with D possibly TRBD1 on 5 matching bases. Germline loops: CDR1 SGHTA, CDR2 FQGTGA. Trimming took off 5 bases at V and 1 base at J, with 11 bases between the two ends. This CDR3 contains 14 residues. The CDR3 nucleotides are TGTGCCAGCAGCGAGGACAACGAGAACACTGAAGCTTTCTTT. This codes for CASSEDNENTEAFF.

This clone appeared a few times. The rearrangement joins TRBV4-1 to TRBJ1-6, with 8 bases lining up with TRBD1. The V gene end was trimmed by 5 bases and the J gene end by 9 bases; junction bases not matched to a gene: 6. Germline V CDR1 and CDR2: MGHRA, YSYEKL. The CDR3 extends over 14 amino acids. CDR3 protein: CASSARTGFSPLHF. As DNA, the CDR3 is TGCGCCAGCAGCGCCCGGACAGGGTTTTCACCCCTCCACTTT.

The CDR3 sequence: CASSRVSGELFF. The CDR3, as DNA: TGTGCCAGCAGCAGAGTCTCCGGGGAGCTGTTTTTT. The chain uses TRBV9 and TRBJ2-2; D is unclear. Germline CDR1 is SGDLS and CDR2 is YYNGEE. V lost 4 bases and J lost 6, with 7 bases in between. The CDR3 is 12 residues long.

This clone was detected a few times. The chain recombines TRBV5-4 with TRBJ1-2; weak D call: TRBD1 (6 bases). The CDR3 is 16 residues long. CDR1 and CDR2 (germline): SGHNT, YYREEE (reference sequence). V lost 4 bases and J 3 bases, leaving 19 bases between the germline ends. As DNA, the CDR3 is TGTGCCAGCAGCCAGGGTGGGGGCGCACTTTACTATGGCTACACCTTC. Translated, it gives CASSQGGGALYYGYTF.

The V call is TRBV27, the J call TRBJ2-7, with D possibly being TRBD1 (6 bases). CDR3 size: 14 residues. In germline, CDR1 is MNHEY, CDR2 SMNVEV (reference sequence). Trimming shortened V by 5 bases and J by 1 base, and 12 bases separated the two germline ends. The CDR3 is CASSHGTGSYEQYF. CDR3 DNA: TGTGCCAGCAGTCATGGTACAGGGTCCTACGAGCAGTACTTC.

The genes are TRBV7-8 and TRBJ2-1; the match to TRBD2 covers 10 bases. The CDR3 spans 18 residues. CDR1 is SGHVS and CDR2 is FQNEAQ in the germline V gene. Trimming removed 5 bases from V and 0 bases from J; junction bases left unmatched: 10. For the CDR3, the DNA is TGTGCCAGCAGCCCTGCCGGGACTAGCGAAAGCTCCTACAATGAGCAGTTCTTC. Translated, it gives CASSPAGTSESSYNEQFF.

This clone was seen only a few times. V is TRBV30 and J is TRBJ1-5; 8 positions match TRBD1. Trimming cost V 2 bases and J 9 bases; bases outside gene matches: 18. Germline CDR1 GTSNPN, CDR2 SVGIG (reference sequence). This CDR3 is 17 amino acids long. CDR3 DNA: TGTGCCTGGAGTCCCGGGACAGGCTATATGATCGGTCCGCCCCAGCATTTT. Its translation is CAWSPGTGYMIGPPQHF.

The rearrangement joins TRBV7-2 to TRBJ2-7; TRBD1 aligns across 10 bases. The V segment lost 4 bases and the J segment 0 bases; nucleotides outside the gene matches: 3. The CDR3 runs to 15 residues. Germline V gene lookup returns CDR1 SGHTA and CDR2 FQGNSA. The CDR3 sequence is CASSSRTGGSYEQYF. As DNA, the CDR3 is TGTGCCAGCAGCTCGCGGACAGGGGGCTCCTACGAGCAGTACTTC.

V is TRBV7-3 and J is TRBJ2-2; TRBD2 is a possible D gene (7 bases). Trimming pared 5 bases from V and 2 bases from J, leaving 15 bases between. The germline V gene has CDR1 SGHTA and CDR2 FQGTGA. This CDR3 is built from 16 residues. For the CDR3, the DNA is TGTGCCAGCAGCCCCTCGCCGGGGGGCAACACCGGGGAGCTGTTTTTT. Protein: CASSPSPGGNTGELFF.

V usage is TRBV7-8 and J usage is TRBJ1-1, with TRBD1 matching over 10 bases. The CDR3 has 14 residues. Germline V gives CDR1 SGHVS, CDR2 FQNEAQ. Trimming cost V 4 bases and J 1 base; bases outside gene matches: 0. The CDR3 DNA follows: TGTGCCAGCAGCTGGGACAGGGGGAACACTGAAGCTTTCTTT. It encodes CASSWDRGNTEAFF.

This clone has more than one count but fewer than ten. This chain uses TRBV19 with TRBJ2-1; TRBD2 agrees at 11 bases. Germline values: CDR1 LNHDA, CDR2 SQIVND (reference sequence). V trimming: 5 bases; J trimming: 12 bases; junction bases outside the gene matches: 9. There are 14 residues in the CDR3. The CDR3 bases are TGTGCCAGTAGTTTCCTAGCGGGAGGTTCTCGGCAGTTCTTC. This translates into CASSFLAGGSRQFF.

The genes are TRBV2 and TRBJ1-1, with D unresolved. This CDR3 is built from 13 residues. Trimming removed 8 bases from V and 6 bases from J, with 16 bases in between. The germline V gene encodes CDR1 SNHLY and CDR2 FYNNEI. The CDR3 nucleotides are TGTGCCAGCCGAGAAAACGAGGGCGCTGAAGCTTTCTTT. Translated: CASRENEGAEAFF.

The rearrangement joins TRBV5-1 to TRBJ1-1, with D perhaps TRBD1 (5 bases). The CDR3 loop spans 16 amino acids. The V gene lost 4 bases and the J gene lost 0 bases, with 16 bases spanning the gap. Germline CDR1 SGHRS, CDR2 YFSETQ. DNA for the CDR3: TGCGCCAGCAGCCCCCGGGCGGGACGTATGAACACTGAAGCTTTCTTT. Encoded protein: CASSPRAGRMNTEAFF.